This TCR beta chain was sequenced during a study of T cell responses to AZD1222 COVID-19 vaccine. Study results and limitations: Increased Spike-specific TCR breadth and depth were observed after two AZD1222 doses.

Samples with a second dose at about 4 or about 12 weeks were pooled together. Repertoires were generated with immunoSEQ multiplex PCR, while TCRdb's copy carries only in-frame clones and drops some. The sample consists of about 84,000 clones, about 86% of them appearing once. To note about this clone: Its antigen is not known. A read error may account for a junction end that differs from germline.

The sample consisted of peripheral blood, taken 28 days after the second AZD1222 dose. This receptor was obtained from an adult who received the AZD1222 COVID-19 vaccine.

Written as DNA, the CDR3 is TGTGCTAGCAGCCCCGACAGGGGAAACGAGCAGTACTTC. This codes for CASSPDRGNEQYF. The V gene is TRBV7-7, the J gene TRBJ2-7, with 8 bases identical to TRBD1. CDR1 is SSHAT and CDR2 is FNYEAQ in the germline V gene (reference sequence). This CDR3 has 13 amino acids.